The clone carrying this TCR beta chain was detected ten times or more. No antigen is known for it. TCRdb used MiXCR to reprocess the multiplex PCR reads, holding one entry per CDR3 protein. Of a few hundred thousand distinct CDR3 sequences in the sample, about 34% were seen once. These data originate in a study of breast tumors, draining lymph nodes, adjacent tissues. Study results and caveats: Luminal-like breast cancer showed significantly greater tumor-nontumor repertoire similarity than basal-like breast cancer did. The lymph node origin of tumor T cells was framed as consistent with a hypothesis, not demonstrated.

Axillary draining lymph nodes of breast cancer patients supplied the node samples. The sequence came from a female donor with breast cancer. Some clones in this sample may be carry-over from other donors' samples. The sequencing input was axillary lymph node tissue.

CDR3 DNA sequence: TGTGCCAGCAGTGCACAGGGGTTAACCGGGGAGCTGTTTTTT. Encoded protein: CASSAQGLTGELFF. The V gene is TRBV2, the J gene TRBJ2-2; 7 nucleotides line up with TRBD1. The CDR3 spans 14 residues. Germline trimming cut 4 bases from V and 5 bases from J; bases unmatched to any gene: 4. The germline CDR1 and CDR2 sequences are SNHLY and FYNNEI.